This T cell receptor (beta chain) was profiled in a study of CD8+ T cells in alopecia areata. Study-wide points: Normal scalp showed lower clonality than lesional scalp, especially alopecia totalis/universalis.

Following RNA extraction, reverse transcription yielded cDNA that acted as the sequencing template. Repertoires were generated with immunoSEQ multiplex PCR, while TCRdb's copy carries only in-frame clones and drops some. The sample lists about 290,000 clones, roughly 64% seen once, with about 1.7% in the top ten. The treatment denotes: oral pan-JAK inhibitor, 5-10 mg twice daily. For this clone: The antigen is not known.

Germline V gene lookup returns CDR1 SGHNT and CDR2 YYREEE (reference sequence). This CDR3 spans 15 amino acids. Deletions cut 4 bases from V and 2 bases from J, with 15 bases between. This sample comprised CD4+ T cells sorted from blood, obtained at week 24, from a patient treated with tofacitinib. The chain links TRBV5-4 to TRBJ2-5; tentative D call: TRBD1 (6 bases). The TCR originated in a human donor with alopecia areata. CDR3 region: CASSLTGTKQETQYF. Written as DNA, the CDR3 is TGTGCCAGCAGCCTCACCGGGACAAAGCAAGAGACCCAGTACTTC.